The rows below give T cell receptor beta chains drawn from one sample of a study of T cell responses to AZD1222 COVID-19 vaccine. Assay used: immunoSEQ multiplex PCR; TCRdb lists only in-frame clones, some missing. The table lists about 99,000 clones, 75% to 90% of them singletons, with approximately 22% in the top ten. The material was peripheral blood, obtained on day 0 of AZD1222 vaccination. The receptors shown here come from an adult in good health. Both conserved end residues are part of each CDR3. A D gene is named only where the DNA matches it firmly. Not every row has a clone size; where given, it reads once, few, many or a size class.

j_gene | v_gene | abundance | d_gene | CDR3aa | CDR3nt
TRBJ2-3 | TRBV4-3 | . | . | CASSQGGALMSDTQYF | TGCGCCAGCAGCCAAGGGGGGGCTTTAATGTCAGATACGCAGTATTTT
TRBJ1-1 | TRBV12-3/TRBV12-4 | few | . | CASSLQGITEAFF | TGTGCCAGCAGTTTACAGGGGATCACTGAAGCTTTCTTT
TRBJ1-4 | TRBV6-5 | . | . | CASSLTLKGEKLFF | TGTGCCAGCAGTTTAACCTTAAAGGGTGAAAAACTGTTTTTT
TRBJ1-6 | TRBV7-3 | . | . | CASSLSLNSPLHF | TGTGCCAGCAGCTTATCATTGAATTCACCCCTCCACTTT
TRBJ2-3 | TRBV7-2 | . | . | CASSLGTLLTDTQYF | TGTGCCAGCAGCTTAGGGACCCTCCTCACAGATACGCAGTATTTT
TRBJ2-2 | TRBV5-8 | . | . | CASSSRLAGGELFF | TGTGCCAGCAGCTCCCGACTGGCTGGGGGGGAGCTGTTTTTT
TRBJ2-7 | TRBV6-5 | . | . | CASSHLKEQYF | TGTGCCAGCAGTCATCTAAAAGAGCAGTACTTC
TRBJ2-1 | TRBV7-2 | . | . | CASSFRGSVDEQFF | TGTGCCAGCAGTTTTCGAGGGTCCGTCGATGAGCAGTTCTTC
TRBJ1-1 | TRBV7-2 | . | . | CASSLVWNTEAFF | TGTGCCAGCAGCTTAGTCTGGAACACTGAAGCTTTCTTT
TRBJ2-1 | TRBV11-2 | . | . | CASRGVQVHYNEQFF | TGTGCCAGCAGGGGTGTACAGGTCCACTACAATGAGCAGTTCTTC
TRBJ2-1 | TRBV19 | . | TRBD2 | CASTGTTYNEQFF | TGTGCCAGTACCGGGACTACTTACAATGAGCAGTTCTTC
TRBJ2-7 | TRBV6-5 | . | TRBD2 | CASRPGLASYEQYF | TGTGCCAGCAGACCTGGACTAGCGTCCTACGAGCAGTACTTC
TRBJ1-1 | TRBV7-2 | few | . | CASSETRGGGPRTEAFF | TGTGCCAGCAGCGAGACCCGGGGGGGAGGGCCTCGAACTGAAGCTTTCTTT
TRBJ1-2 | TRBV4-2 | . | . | CASSQDSGRPDYGYTF | TGTGCCAGCAGCCAAGATTCGGGCCGGCCGGACTATGGCTACACCTTC
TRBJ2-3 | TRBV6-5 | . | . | CASSYQGVSTDTQYF | TGTGCCAGCAGTTACCAAGGGGTCAGCACAGATACGCAGTATTTT
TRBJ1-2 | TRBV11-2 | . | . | CASSSRQGVGYTF | TGTGCCAGCAGCTCCCGCCAAGGGGTCGGCTACACCTTC
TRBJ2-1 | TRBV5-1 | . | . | CASSLVPAGSYNEQFF | TGCGCCAGCAGCTTAGTCCCAGCCGGCTCCTACAATGAGCAGTTCTTC
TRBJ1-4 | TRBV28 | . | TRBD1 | CASSSKRDREKLFF | TGTGCCAGCAGTTCTAAAAGGGACAGGGAAAAACTGTTTTTT
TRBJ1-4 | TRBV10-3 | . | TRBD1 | CAISASGTGGEKLFF | TGTGCCATCAGTGCCTCCGGGACAGGGGGTGAAAAACTGTTTTTT
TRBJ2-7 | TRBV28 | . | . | CASSPAGDEQYF | TGTGCCAGCAGTCCCGCAGGGGACGAGCAGTACTTC
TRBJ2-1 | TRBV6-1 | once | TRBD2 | CASSEYSGSSSYNEQFF | TGTGCCAGCAGTGAATATAGCGGGTCAAGCTCCTACAATGAGCAGTTCTTC
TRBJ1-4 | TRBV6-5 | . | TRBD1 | CASRGQGSEKLFF | TGTGCCAGCAGGGGACAGGGGAGTGAAAAACTGTTTTTT
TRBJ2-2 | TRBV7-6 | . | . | CASSLNWYSGELFF | TGTGCCAGCAGCTTAAACTGGTACTCTGGGGAGCTGTTTTTT